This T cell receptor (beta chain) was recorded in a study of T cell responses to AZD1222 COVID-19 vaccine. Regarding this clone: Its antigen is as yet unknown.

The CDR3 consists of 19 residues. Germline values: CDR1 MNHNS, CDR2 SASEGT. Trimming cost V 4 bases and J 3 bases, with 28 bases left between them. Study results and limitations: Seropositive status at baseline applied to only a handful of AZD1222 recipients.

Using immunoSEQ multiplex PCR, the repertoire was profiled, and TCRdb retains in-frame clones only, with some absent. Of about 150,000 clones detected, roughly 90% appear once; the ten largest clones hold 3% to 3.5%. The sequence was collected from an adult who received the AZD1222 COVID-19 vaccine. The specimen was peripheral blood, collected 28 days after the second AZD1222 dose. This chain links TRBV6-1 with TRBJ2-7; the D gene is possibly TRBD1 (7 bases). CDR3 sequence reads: CASSALTGRFNGGSYEQYF. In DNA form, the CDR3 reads TGTGCCAGCAGTGCCCTGACAGGGCGTTTTAACGGAGGGAGCTACGAGCAGTACTTC.